This passage covers 2 T cell receptor beta chains from one sample sequenced in a study of early T cells in non-severe SARS-CoV-2 infection. In TCRdb, the 5' RACE reads were re-called with MiXCR into one record per CDR3 protein. The sample gives roughly 90,000 distinct CDR3 sequences, around 15% of which show up once; roughly 6% is in the top ten. The source material was whole blood. These receptors all stem from an adult who was a healthcare worker with PCR-confirmed SARS-CoV-2 infection or an uninfected control (not recorded which).

This clonotype occurred a few times. The rearrangement joins TRBV28 to TRBJ1-2; D is unclear. Trimming shortened V by 8 bases and J by 7 bases, and 2 bases separated the two germline ends. The CDR3 sequence is 8 residues long. Germline CDR1 and CDR2: MDHEN and SYDVKM. CDR3 protein: CASGGYTF. The CDR3 nucleotides read TGTGCCAGCGGTGGCTACACCTTC.

This clonotype was detected a few times. V and J are TRBV28 and TRBJ2-3; unclear D gene. The CDR3 loop spans 13 amino acids. Per the germline V gene, CDR1 is MDHEN and CDR2 is SYDVKM. The V gene lost 2 bases and the J gene lost 2 bases, with 5 bases spanning the gap. Here the CDR3 reads CASSLGDTDTQYF. In DNA form, the CDR3 reads TGTGCCAGCAGTTTAGGGGACACAGATACGCAGTATTTT.